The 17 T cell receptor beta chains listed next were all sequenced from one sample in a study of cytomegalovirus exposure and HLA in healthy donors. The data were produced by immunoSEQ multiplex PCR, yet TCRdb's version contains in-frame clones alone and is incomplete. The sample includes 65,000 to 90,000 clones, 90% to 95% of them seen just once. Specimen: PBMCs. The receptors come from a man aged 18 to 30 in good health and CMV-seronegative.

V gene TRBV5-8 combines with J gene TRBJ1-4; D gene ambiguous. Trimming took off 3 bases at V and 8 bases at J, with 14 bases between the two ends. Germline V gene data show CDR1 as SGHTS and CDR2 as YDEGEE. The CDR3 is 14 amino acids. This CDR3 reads CASSWARGREKLFF. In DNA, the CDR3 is TGTGCCAGCAGCTGGGCCCGAGGGAGGGAAAAACTGTTTTTT.

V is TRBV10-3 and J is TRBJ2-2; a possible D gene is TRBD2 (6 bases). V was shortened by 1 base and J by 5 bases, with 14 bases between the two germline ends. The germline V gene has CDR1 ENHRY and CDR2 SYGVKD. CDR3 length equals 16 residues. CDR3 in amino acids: CAISEFSEGRTGELFF. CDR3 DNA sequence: TGTGCCATCAGTGAGTTTTCTGAGGGGAGGACCGGGGAGCTGTTTTTT.

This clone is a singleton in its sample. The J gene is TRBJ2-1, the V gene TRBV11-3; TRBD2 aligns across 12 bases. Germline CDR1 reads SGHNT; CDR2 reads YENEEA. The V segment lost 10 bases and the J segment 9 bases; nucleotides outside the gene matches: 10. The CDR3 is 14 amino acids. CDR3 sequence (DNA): TGTGCCACTAGGACTAGCGGGGTCCCCTTTGAGCAGTTCTTC. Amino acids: CATRTSGVPFEQFF.

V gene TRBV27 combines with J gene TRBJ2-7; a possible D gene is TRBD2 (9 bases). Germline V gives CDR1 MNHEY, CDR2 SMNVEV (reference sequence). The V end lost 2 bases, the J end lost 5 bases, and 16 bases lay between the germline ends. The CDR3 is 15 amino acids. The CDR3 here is CASSLIAGDRNEQYF. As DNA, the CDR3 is TGTGCCAGCAGTTTAATAGCGGGGGACAGGAACGAGCAGTACTTC.

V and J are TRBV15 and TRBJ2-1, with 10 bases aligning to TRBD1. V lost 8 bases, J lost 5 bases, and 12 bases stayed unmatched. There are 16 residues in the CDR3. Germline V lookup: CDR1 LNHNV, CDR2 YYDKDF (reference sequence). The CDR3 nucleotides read TGTGCCACCTACGGACAGGGGGGTATATTGGACAATGAGCAGTTCTTC. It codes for CATYGQGGILDNEQFF. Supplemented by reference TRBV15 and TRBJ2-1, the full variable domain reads DAMVIQNPRYQVTQFGKPVTLSCSQTLNHNVMYWYQQKSSQAPKLLFHYYDKDFNNEADTPDNFQSRRPNTSFCFLDIRSPGLGDTAMYLCATYGQGGILDNEQFFGPGTRLTVL.

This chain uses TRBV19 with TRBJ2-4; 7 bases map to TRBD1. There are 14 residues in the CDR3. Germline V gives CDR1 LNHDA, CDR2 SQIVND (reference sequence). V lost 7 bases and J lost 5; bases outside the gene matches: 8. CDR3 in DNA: TGTGCCAGTATGAGTGGGACAGAGGAAAACATTCAGTACTTC. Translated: CASMSGTEENIQYF.

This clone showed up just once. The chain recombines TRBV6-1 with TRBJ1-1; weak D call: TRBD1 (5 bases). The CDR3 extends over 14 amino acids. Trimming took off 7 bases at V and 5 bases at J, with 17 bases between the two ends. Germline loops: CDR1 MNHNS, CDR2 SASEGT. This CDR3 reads CASTGDRGFTEAFF. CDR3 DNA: TGTGCCAGCACGGGGGACCGGGGATTTACTGAAGCTTTCTTT.

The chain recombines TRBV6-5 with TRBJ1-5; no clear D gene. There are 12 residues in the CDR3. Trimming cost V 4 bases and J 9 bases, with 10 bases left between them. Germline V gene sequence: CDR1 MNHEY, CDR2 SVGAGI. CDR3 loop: CASSSSGRPQHF. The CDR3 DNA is TGTGCCAGCAGTTCGTCTGGGCGGCCCCAGCATTTT.

The CDR3 nucleotides read TGTGCCACCAGCAGGCGGCCTGGAAACACCATATATTTT. Translation gives CATSRRPGNTIYF. The chain employs TRBV15 and TRBJ1-3; D is unresolved. Between the trimmed V and J ends, which lost 3 bases and 2 bases, there was a span of 5 bases. The CDR3 length is 13 residues. Per germline, CDR1 LNHNV and CDR2 YYDKDF (reference sequence).

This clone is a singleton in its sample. The CDR3 nucleotides are TGCGCCAGCAGCCAAGATCCCCCGGGGACAGGGGGATACAATGAGCAGTTCTTC. This encodes CASSQDPPGTGGYNEQFF. The rearrangement joins TRBV4-3 to TRBJ2-1, with 11 bases lining up with TRBD1. The V gene's germline CDR1 is LGHNA and CDR2 YSLEER. This CDR3 region has 18 residues. V shed 0 bases, J shed 4 bases, and the junction held 8 bases outside the gene matches.

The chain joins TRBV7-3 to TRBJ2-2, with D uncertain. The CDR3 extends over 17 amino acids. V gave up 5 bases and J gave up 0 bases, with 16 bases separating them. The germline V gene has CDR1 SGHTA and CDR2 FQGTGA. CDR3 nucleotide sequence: TGTGCCAGCAGCCGACAACCATCAGTAGCGAACACCGGGGAGCTGTTTTTT. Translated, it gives CASSRQPSVANTGELFF.

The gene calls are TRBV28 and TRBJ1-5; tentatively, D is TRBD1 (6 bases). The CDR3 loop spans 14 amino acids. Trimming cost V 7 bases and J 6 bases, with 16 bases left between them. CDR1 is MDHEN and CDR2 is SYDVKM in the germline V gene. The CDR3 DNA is TGTGCCAGCACCCAACAGGGTTTGGGTCAGCCCCAGCATTTT. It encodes CASTQQGLGQPQHF.

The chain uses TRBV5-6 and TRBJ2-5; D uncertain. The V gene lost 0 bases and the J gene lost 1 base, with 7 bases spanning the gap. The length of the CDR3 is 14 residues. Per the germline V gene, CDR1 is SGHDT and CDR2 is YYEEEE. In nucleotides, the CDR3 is TGTGCCAGCAGCTTGGTCACAACCCAAGAGACCCAGTACTTC. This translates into CASSLVTTQETQYF. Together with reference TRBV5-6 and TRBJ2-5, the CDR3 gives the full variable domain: DAGVTQSPTHLIKTRGQQVTLRCSPKSGHDTVSWYQQALGQGPQFIFQYYEEEERQRGNFPDRFSGHQFPNYSSELNVNALLLGDSALYLCASSLVTTQETQYFGPGTRLLVL.

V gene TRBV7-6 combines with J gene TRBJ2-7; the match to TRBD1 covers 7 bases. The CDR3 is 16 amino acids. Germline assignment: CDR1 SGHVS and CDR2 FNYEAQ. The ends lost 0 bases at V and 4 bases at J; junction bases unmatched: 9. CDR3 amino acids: CASSLASTGTVYEQYF. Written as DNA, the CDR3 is TGTGCCAGCAGCTTAGCCTCAACCGGGACAGTATACGAGCAGTACTTC.

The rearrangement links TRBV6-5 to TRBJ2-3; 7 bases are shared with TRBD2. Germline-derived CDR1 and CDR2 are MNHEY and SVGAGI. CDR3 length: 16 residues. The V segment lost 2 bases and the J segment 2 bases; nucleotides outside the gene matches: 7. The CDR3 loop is CASSYGGVRATDTQYF. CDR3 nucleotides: TGTGCCAGCAGTTACGGGGGGGTTAGGGCCACAGATACGCAGTATTTT.

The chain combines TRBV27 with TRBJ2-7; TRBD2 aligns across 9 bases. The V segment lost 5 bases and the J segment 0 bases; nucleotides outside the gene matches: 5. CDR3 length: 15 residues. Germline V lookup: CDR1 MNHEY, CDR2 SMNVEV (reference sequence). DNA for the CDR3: TGTGCCAGCAGTGAAGCGGGGGGTATCTCCTACGAGCAGTACTTC. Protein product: CASSEAGGISYEQYF.

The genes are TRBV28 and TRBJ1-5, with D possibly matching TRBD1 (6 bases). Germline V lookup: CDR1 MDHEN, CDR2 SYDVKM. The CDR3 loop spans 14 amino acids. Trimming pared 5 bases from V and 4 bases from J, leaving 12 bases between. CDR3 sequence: CASSQTGPNQPQHF. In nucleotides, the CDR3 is TGTGCCAGCAGTCAAACAGGGCCTAATCAGCCCCAGCATTTT.